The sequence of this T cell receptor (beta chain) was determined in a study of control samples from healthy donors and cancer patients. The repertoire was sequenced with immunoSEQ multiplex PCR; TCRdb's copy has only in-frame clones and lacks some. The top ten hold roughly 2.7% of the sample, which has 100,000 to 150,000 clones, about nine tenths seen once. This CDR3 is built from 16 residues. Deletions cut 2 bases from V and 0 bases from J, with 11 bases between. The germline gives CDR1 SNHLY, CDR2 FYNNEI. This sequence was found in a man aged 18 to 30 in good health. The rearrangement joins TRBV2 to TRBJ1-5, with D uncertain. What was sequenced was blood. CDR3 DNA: TGTGCCAGCAGTGAATTTAGTGGATTTAGCAATCAGCCCCAGCATTTT. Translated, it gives CASSEFSGFSNQPQHF.